This T cell receptor (beta chain) was found in a study of OX40 agonist ivuxolimab in advanced cancers. Study-level results: What antigens the expanded peripheral T cells recognized was never established.

Notes on this clone: Antigen: not known.

Autoimmune disease history or systemic immunosuppression led to patient exclusion. The germline V gene has CDR1 PRHDT and CDR2 FYEKMQ (reference sequence). V gave up 2 bases and J gave up 5 bases, with 14 bases separating them. The length of the CDR3 is 15 residues. The data were produced by immunoSEQ multiplex PCR, yet TCRdb's version contains in-frame clones alone and is incomplete. This sample yields some 21,000 clones, of which approximately 86% are seen a single time; about 56% belongs to the top ten. The sample was CD4+ or CD8+ T cells sorted from blood, taken in a trial of the OX40 agonist ivuxolimab. The V and J genes are TRBV13 and TRBJ2-3, with D perhaps being TRBD1 or TRBD2 (6 bases each). The TCR comes from an adult with an advanced solid tumor such as melanoma, head and neck, liver or kidney cancer. The CDR3 reads CASSLSRGHQDTQYF. CDR3 in DNA: TGTGCCAGCAGCTTATCTCGGGGGCACCAAGATACGCAGTATTTT.